Listed here are 31 T cell receptor beta chains from one sample, sequenced in a study of T cell changes during pregnancy in multiple sclerosis. Sequencing used immunoSEQ multiplex PCR; TCRdb keeps in-frame clones, though not all of them. The sample contains roughly 11,000 clones, roughly 82% of which appear only once. The sequences come from CD8+ T cells from peripheral blood mononuclear cells, collected after pregnancy. Source of these receptors: a female donor in good health, enrolled as a control in a pregnancy study.

The chain uses TRBV4-3 and TRBJ2-1; TRBD2 is a possible D gene (6 bases). Trimming shortened V by 0 bases and J by 4 bases, and 16 bases separated the two germline ends. CDR1 and CDR2 from the germline V gene are LGHNA and YSLEER. The CDR3 sequence is 17 residues long. The CDR3 is CASSQDRGSGRYNEQFF. CDR3 bases: TGCGCCAGCAGCCAAGATCGGGGGTCGGGACGGTACAATGAGCAGTTCTTC.

The count of this clone is one. This chain joins TRBV19 and TRBJ1-1; 7 positions match TRBD1. Germline V lookup: CDR1 LNHDA, CDR2 SQIVND (reference sequence). V shed 3 bases, J shed 3 bases, and the junction held 4 bases outside the gene matches. The CDR3 has 14 residues. The CDR3 protein is CASSIGTGDTEAFF. The CDR3 region has the DNA TGTGCCAGTAGTATCGGCACAGGGGACACTGAAGCTTTCTTT.

The CDR3 nucleotides read TGCGCCAGCAGTCGAGGGTCGGGGGGCAGAAACATTCAGTACTTC. This encodes CASSRGSGGRNIQYF. The chain joins TRBV5-1 to TRBJ2-4; maybe TRBD2 (7 bases). Germline-derived CDR1 and CDR2 are SGHRS and YFSETQ. V was cut by 5 bases and J by 6 bases, with 18 bases left in between. This CDR3 has 15 amino acids.

The chain employs TRBV5-6 and TRBJ1-2; weak D call: TRBD1 (5 bases). Trimming removed 5 bases at V and 5 bases at J, with 22 bases between. The CDR3 consists of 16 residues. Germline V gives CDR1 SGHDT, CDR2 YYEEEE. The CDR3 DNA reads as TGTGCCAGCAGTTTCTGGGGCAGCCTCCAGGTTTATGGCTACACCTTC. Its protein product is CASSFWGSLQVYGYTF.

This clone has just one count. This sequence joins TRBV6-5 and TRBJ1-5; D is unresolved. CDR1 is MNHEY, CDR2 SVGAGI, per germline. CDR3 length: 14 amino acids. V dropped 6 bases and J dropped 0 bases, with 9 bases sitting between them. The CDR3 DNA follows: TGTGCCAGCAGGCCTAATTATAGCAATCAGCCCCAGCATTTT. Translating gives CASRPNYSNQPQHF.

Only a few counts were recorded for this clone. The rearrangement links TRBV6-5 to TRBJ2-5, with D possibly TRBD2 on 7 matching bases. Trimming cost V 0 bases and J 6 bases, with 14 bases left between them. Per the germline V gene, CDR1 is MNHEY and CDR2 is SVGAGI. The CDR3 totals 15 residues. The CDR3 DNA is TGTGCCAGCAGTTACTCGGGGGGGCAGGGAAAGACCCAGTACTTC. It encodes CASSYSGGQGKTQYF.

This clone occurred once. This chain links TRBV7-3 with TRBJ2-7; 11 bases match TRBD1. With V trimmed by 2 bases and J by 0 bases, 6 bases remained unmatched. The CDR3 runs 17 residues. The V gene's germline CDR1 is SGHTA and CDR2 FQGTGA. The CDR3 DNA follows: TGTGCCAGCAGCTTAGGGACAGGGGGACTTAGCTCCTACGAGCAGTACTTC. It codes for CASSLGTGGLSSYEQYF. The whole variable domain, remainder taken from reference TRBV7-3 and TRBJ2-7, is GAGVSQTPSNKVTEKGKYVELRCDPISGHTALYWYRQSLGQGPEFLIYFQGTGAADDSGLPNDRFFAVRPEGSVSTLKIQRTERGDSAVYLCASSLGTGGLSSYEQYFGPGTRLTVT.

This clone was recorded once. The chain carries TRBV18 and TRBJ1-1; TRBD1 matches 9 bases. CDR3 length: 14 amino acids. Germline V CDR1 and CDR2: KGHSH, LQKENI. V lost 3 bases to trimming and J lost 4 bases; unmatched junction nucleotides: 3. In nucleotides, the CDR3 is TGTGCCAGCTCACCGGGACAGGGATTCACTGAAGCTTTCTTT. This codes for CASSPGQGFTEAFF. The full variable domain, with the rest looked up from reference TRBV18 and TRBJ1-1, is NAGVMQNPRHLVRRRGQEARLRCSPMKGHSHVYWYRQLPEEGLKFMVYLQKENIIDESGMPKERFSAEFPKEGPSILRIQQVVRGDSAAYFCASSPGQGFTEAFFGQGTRLTVV.

V and J are TRBV19 and TRBJ2-3; D might be TRBD1 (5 bases). The CDR3 covers 13 residues. CDR1 and CDR2 from the germline V gene are LNHDA and SQIVND (reference sequence). V lost 5 bases, J lost 2 bases, and 8 bases lay in between. The CDR3 here is CASSFRVTDTQYF. Written as DNA, the CDR3 is TGTGCCAGTAGTTTCAGGGTCACAGATACGCAGTATTTT.

The chain couples TRBV19 to TRBJ2-2; 10 nucleotides line up with TRBD2. The germline gives CDR1 LNHDA, CDR2 SQIVND (reference sequence). Trimming cost V 3 bases and J 3 bases; bases outside gene matches: 16. The CDR3 is 20 residues long. CDR3 in amino acids: CASSIRSLAGVRWDTGELFF. The CDR3, as DNA: TGTGCCAGTAGTATTAGGTCGCTAGCGGGAGTACGGTGGGACACCGGGGAGCTGTTTTTT.

V usage is TRBV27 and J usage is TRBJ2-3, with a possible D match to TRBD2 (5 bases). Germline CDR1 reads MNHEY; CDR2 reads SMNVEV (reference sequence). Trimming removed 8 bases at V and 3 bases at J, with 21 bases between. This CDR3 has 16 amino acids. CDR3 nucleotides: TGTGCCAGCCGGGGATGGATACGAGGAGTGACAGATACGCAGTATTTT. It encodes CASRGWIRGVTDTQYF.

There are a few counts of this clone. The rearrangement joins TRBV21-1 to TRBJ2-3; the D call of TRBD1 is as the table states it, not checked on the DNA. TRBV21-1 is listed as a pseudogene. The CDR3 extends over 16 amino acids. As DNA, the CDR3 is TGTGCCAGCAGCAAAGGGAGGGGGCGCGACACAGATACGCAGTATTTT. The encoded protein is CASSKGRGRDTDTQYF.

DNA of the CDR3: TGTGCCAGCAGCTTAGGCAAGAACACTGAAGCTTTCTTT. This translates into CASSLGKNTEAFF. The rearrangement links TRBV7-3 to TRBJ1-1; D unresolved. The CDR3 length is 13 residues. Germline V gene data show CDR1 as SGHTA and CDR2 as FQGTGA. V was shortened by 2 bases and J by 1 base, with 5 bases between the two germline ends.

The chain links TRBV19 to TRBJ2-5, with 11 bases aligning to TRBD2. Germline CDR1 is LNHDA and CDR2 is SQIVND (reference sequence). Trimming cost V 6 bases and J 13 bases; bases outside gene matches: 13. The CDR3 is 14 residues long. The CDR3 is CASRPPSGRRLLYF. CDR3 in DNA: TGTGCCAGTAGGCCCCCTAGCGGGAGGCGACTCCTGTACTTC.

The rearrangement joins TRBV5-1 to TRBJ2-2, with a possible D match to TRBD1 (6 bases). Germline V gives CDR1 SGHRS, CDR2 YFSETQ. There are 16 residues in the CDR3. V shed 3 bases and J shed 1 base, with 13 bases lying between them. The CDR3 loop reads CASSYTPDRNTGELFF. The CDR3 DNA reads TGCGCCAGCAGCTACACCCCGGACAGGAACACCGGGGAGCTGTTTTTT.

The genes are TRBV19 and TRBJ1-2; D unclear. CDR1 and CDR2 (germline): LNHDA, SQIVND (reference sequence). This CDR3 spans 13 amino acids. V was trimmed by 1 base and J by 8 bases, leaving 11 bases between them. For the CDR3, the DNA is TGTGCCAGTAGTATAGGCCCCGCCCGGGGCTACACCTTC. Its protein product is CASSIGPARGYTF. Variable domain in full (rest from reference TRBV19 and TRBJ1-2): DGGITQSPKYLFRKEGQNVTLSCEQNLNHDAMYWYRQDPGQGLRLIYYSQIVNDFQKGDIAEGYSVSREKKESFPLTVTSAQKNPTAFYLCASSIGPARGYTFGSGTRLTVV.

The CDR3 nucleotides read TGTGCCAGCAGTGATGGTTACAGGCTGTTTTTT. Protein: CASSDGYRLFF. The chain carries TRBV6-6 and TRBJ1-4; D perhaps matches TRBD1 (5 bases). V was trimmed by 5 bases and J by 14 bases, leaving 12 bases between them. The CDR3 has 11 amino acids. Germline CDR1 and CDR2: MNHNY and SVGAGI (reference sequence).

A word on this clone: At the DNA level, this CDR3 is encoded by other sequences in the same sample as well. This chain's CDR3 is CASSPGQGSYEQYF. The CDR3 DNA is TGTGCCAGCAGTCCGGGACAGGGGTCCTACGAGCAGTACTTC. This sequence joins TRBV6-5 and TRBJ2-7, with TRBD1 matching 10 bases. The germline V gene has CDR1 MNHEY and CDR2 SVGAGI. V was pared by 5 bases and J by 1 base, with 2 bases of the junction left unmatched. CDR3 length: 14 amino acids.

V gene TRBV5-5 combines with J gene TRBJ1-5; 8 bases match TRBD1. Germline CDR1 and CDR2: SGHKS and YYEKEE (reference sequence). There are 16 residues in the CDR3. Trimming removed 2 bases from V and 4 bases from J; junction bases left unmatched: 8. The CDR3 region has the DNA TGTGCCAGCAGCTTCCTACCTGGACAGGGAAATCAGCCCCAGCATTTT. As protein: CASSFLPGQGNQPQHF. The entire variable domain, with the rest obtained from reference TRBV5-5 and TRBJ1-5, is as follows: DAGVTQSPTHLIKTRGQQVTLRCSPISGHKSVSWYQQVLGQGPQFIFQYYEKEERGRGNFPDRFSARQFPNYSSELNVNALLLGDSALYLCASSFLPGQGNQPQHFGDGTRLSIL.

About this clone itself: The junction departs from the called germline gene at one end, perhaps through a read error. DNA for the CDR3: TGTGCCAGCAGCTCGGGACTAGCGGGAGTCTTC. Translation: CASSSGLAGVF. J is TRBJ2-1 and V is TRBV5-4; 14 positions agree with TRBD2. Per the germline V gene, CDR1 is SGHNT and CDR2 is YYREEE (reference sequence). There are 11 residues in the CDR3. The entire variable domain, with the rest obtained from reference TRBV5-4 and TRBJ2-1, is as follows: ETGVTQSPTHLIKTRGQQVTLRCSSQSGHNTVSWYQQALGQGPQFIFQYYREEENGRGNFPPRFSGLQFPNYSSELNVNALELDDSALYLCASSSGLAGVFGPGTRLTVL.

The chain combines TRBV6-1 with TRBJ2-5; 8 bases agree with TRBD1. The J call could be wrong; TRBJ2-7 is a better fit for the DNA end. The CDR3 covers 12 residues. CDR1 is MNHNS, CDR2 SASEGT, per germline. The CDR3 DNA sequence: TGTGCCGGGGGACAGGAGATATACGAGCAGTACTTC. This sequence encodes CAGGQEIYEQYF.

The J gene is TRBJ1-1, the V gene TRBV6-6; D possibly corresponds to TRBD1 (6 bases). Germline-derived CDR1 and CDR2 are MNHNY and SVGAGI (reference sequence). The V end was cut by 4 bases, the J end by 2 bases, with 17 bases between. CDR3 size: 16 residues. The CDR3 is CASSSIGAGGNTEAFF. For the CDR3, the DNA is TGTGCCAGCAGTTCCATCGGGGCGGGGGGCAACACTGAAGCTTTCTTT.

This chain links TRBV7-6 with TRBJ2-3, with D maybe TRBD2 (5 bases). V lost 1 base and J lost 5, with 13 bases in between. The CDR3 length is 15 residues. CDR1 and CDR2 (germline): SGHVS, FNYEAQ. Written as DNA, the CDR3 is TGTGCCAGCAGCTTAGTAGCCGGGATCGGAGATACGCAGTATTTT. The encoded protein is CASSLVAGIGDTQYF.

The chain uses TRBV19 and TRBJ2-2; D is possibly TRBD1 (6 bases). V lost 7 bases and J lost 1, with 10 bases in between. The V gene's germline CDR1 is LNHDA and CDR2 SQIVND (reference sequence). The CDR3 has 14 residues. This chain's CDR3 is CASKRQENTGELFF. CDR3 DNA: TGTGCCAGTAAAAGACAGGAGAACACCGGGGAGCTGTTTTTT.

V usage is TRBV6-8 and J usage is TRBJ1-5; D is perhaps TRBD1 (5 bases). Trimming removed 1 base at V and 9 bases at J, with 25 bases between. Germline-derived CDR1 and CDR2 are MNHGY and SAAAGT. CDR3 length: 18 residues. The CDR3 DNA reads TGTGCCAGCAGTTACTTTCGGACAAAGATAAGGGCCCTTCGGCCCCAGCATTTT. Translating gives CASSYFRTKIRALRPQHF.

The chain is built from TRBV4-1 and TRBJ2-3, with TRBD2 matching over 9 bases. Germline trimming cut 1 base from V and 4 bases from J; bases unmatched to any gene: 6. Germline loops: CDR1 MGHRA, CDR2 YSYEKL. The CDR3 extends over 16 amino acids. CDR3 DNA: TGCGCCAGCAGCCAAGTTGGCGGGGGGGCCCCAGATACGCAGTATTTT. It encodes CASSQVGGGAPDTQYF.

The chain recombines TRBV11-2 with TRBJ2-3; D ambiguous. V dropped 3 bases and J dropped 1 base, with 5 bases sitting between them. CDR3 length: 13 amino acids. CDR1 is SGHAT and CDR2 is FQNNGV in the germline V gene. The CDR3 here is CASSFTGTDTQYF. As DNA, the CDR3 is TGTGCCAGCAGCTTTACAGGCACAGATACGCAGTATTTT.

V gene TRBV7-9 combines with J gene TRBJ1-5; D remains unclear. In germline, CDR1 is SEHNR, CDR2 FQNEAQ (reference sequence). Between the trimmed V and J ends, which lost 4 bases and 3 bases, there was a span of 7 bases. This CDR3 comprises 13 residues. In DNA, the CDR3 is TGTGCCAGCAGCTCCTACTTCAATCAGCCCCAGCATTTT. Translation gives CASSSYFNQPQHF. Based on the CDR3 plus reference TRBV7-9 and TRBJ1-5, the full variable domain is DTGVSQNPRHKITKRGQNVTFRCDPISEHNRLYWYRQTLGQGPEFLTYFQNEAQLEKSRLLSDRFSAERPKGSFSTLEIQRTEQGDSAMYLCASSSYFNQPQHFGDGTRLSIL.

The chain uses TRBV4-3 and TRBJ2-7; tentative D call: TRBD2 (6 bases). Trimming stripped 0 bases from V and 5 bases from J, with 8 bases between. CDR3 size: 13 residues. Per germline, CDR1 LGHNA and CDR2 YSLEER. This CDR3 is CASSQDRENEQYF. The CDR3 DNA follows: TGCGCCAGCAGCCAAGACCGGGAGAACGAGCAGTACTTC.

This clone was detected once. The genes are TRBV19 and TRBJ2-7; 9 bases align to TRBD1. CDR3 length equals 14 residues. J gave up 3 bases and V 5 bases, and 5 bases lay outside the gene matches. Germline V gene lookup returns CDR1 LNHDA and CDR2 SQIVND (reference sequence). In DNA, the CDR3 is TGTGCCAGTAGTTCCGGGACAGGGTTCTACGAGCAGTACTTC. Protein: CASSSGTGFYEQYF.

The V and J genes are TRBV14 and TRBJ2-1; 11 bases are shared with TRBD2. V lost 0 bases, J lost 6 bases, and 7 bases stayed unmatched. From germline, CDR1 is SGHDN and CDR2 FVKESK. CDR3 size: 17 residues. The CDR3 bases are TGTGCCAGCAGCCAAGATTGGGCGACTAGCGGGATCAATGAGCAGTTCTTC. Amino acid sequence: CASSQDWATSGINEQFF.